The T cell receptor (beta chain) described here comes from a study of cytomegalovirus exposure and HLA in healthy donors. About the study: Around 87 million unique TCRs, all from HLA-typed donors, were included in an early release of the data.

The primer mix had 60 Vbeta and 13 Jbeta primers. Sequencing used immunoSEQ multiplex PCR; TCRdb keeps in-frame clones, though not all of them. This sample carries 150,000 to 190,000 clones, 75% of them seen once, and the ten largest clones take over 1.1%. Study-level results: The investigators catalogued some 160 TCR beta chains as cytomegalovirus-associated. Excluded: some indistinguishable V segments such as TRBV6-2 and TRBV6-3.

The CDR3 sequence is 16 residues long. Germline V gene lookup returns CDR1 SGHDN and CDR2 FVKESK. Trimming pared 2 bases from V and 1 base from J, leaving 14 bases between. This clone was counted a single time. Its matching antigen is unknown. The V call is TRBV14, the J call TRBJ1-1; D is undetermined. This receptor was taken from a young man in good health and CMV-seronegative. Sequenced material: PBMCs. DNA for the CDR3: TGTGCCAGCAGCCAAAACCGAGGGAGCGCGAACACTGAAGCTTTCTTT. Translated: CASSQNRGSANTEAFF.